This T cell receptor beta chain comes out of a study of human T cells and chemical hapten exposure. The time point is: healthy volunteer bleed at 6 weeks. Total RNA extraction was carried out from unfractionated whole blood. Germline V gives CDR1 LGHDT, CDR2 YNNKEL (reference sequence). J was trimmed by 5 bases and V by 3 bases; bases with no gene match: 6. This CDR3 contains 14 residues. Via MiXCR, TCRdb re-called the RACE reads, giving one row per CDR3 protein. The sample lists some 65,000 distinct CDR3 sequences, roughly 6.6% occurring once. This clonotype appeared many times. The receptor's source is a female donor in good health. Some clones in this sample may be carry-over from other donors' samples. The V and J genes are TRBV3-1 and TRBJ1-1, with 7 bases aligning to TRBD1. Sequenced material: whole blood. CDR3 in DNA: TGTGCCAGCAGCCACGGACAGGTTGGGACTGAAGCTTTCTTT. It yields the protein CASSHGQVGTEAFF. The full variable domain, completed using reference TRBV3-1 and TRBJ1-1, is DTAVSQTPKYLVTQMGNDKSIKCEQNLGHDTMYWYKQDSKKFLKIMFSYNNKELIINETVPNRFSPKSPDKAHLNLHINSLELGDSAVYFCASSHGQVGTEAFFGQGTRLTVV.